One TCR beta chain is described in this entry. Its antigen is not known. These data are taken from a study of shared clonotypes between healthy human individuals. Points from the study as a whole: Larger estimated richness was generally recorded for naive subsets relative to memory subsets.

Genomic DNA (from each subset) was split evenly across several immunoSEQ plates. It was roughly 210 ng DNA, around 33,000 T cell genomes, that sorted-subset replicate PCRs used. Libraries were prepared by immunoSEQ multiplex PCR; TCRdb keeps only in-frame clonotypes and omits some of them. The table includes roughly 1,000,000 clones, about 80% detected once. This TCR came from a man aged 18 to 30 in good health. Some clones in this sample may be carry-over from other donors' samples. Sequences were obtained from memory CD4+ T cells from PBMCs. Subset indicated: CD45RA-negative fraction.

The CDR3 is CASSRTRETQYF. CDR3 nucleotides: TGTGCCAGCAGCCGAACGCGGGAGACCCAGTACTTC. V gene TRBV7-2 combines with J gene TRBJ2-5, with unresolved D. V lost 5 bases and J 5 bases, leaving 9 bases between the germline ends. Germline values: CDR1 SGHTA, CDR2 FQGNSA. This CDR3 has 12 amino acids.